The sequence of this TCR beta chain was determined in a study of T-cell memory formation after mild COVID-19. J lost 1 base, V lost 0 bases, and 5 bases had no gene match. Germline-derived CDR1 and CDR2 are DFQATT and SNEGSKA (reference sequence). The CDR3 consists of 15 residues. TCRdb recomputed calls from the 5' RACE reads with MiXCR, one row per CDR3 protein. This table has hundreds of thousands of distinct CDR3 sequences, roughly 19% appearing once. The sample taken for sequencing was PBMCs or a T cell subset sorted from them (not recorded which). This TCR was recovered from a man in his late teens or twenties who had mild COVID-19 (a few samples of this study predate the infection). Cell type and time point are not known. J is TRBJ1-1 and V is TRBV20-1; the match to TRBD1 covers 7 bases. The CDR3 sequence is CSARDPQGGNTEAFF. CDR3 DNA sequence: TGCAGTGCTAGAGACCCCCAGGGGGGGAACACTGAAGCTTTCTTT.